Presented here are 3 T cell receptor beta chains from one specimen sequenced in a study of response to subunit inactivated influenza vaccine. TCRdb fed the RT-PCR reads into MiXCR, producing one record per CDR3 protein. This sample has 540,000 or so distinct CDR3 sequences; over 10% occur once, and the top ten carry around 12%. Here the sequenced sample was PBMCs from blood, taken roughly 46 days after vaccination. Receptors were obtained from a man aged 45 to 65 who received an inactivated influenza vaccine.

There are a few counts of this clonotype. V usage is TRBV6-1 and J usage is TRBJ2-5; D uncertain. Germline loops: CDR1 MNHNS, CDR2 SASEGT. The CDR3 loop spans 14 amino acids. V dropped 4 bases and J dropped 4 bases, with 13 bases sitting between them. The CDR3 nucleotides are TGTGCCAGCAGTGGGATTTGGGAACGAGAGACCCAGTACTTC. Translation: CASSGIWERETQYF.

The rearrangement links TRBV9 to TRBJ2-7; 10 bases map to TRBD2. The V gene's germline CDR1 is SGDLS and CDR2 YYNGEE. This CDR3 spans 15 amino acids. Losses at the gene ends were 3 bases for V and 7 bases for J; bases not matched to a gene: 10. The chain's CDR3 is CASSATGTSVGEQYF. CDR3 bases: TGTGCCAGCAGCGCCACCGGGACTAGCGTCGGGGAGCAGTACTTC.

This clonotype has at least ten counts. J is TRBJ2-5 and V is TRBV7-2, with 7 bases that match TRBD1. This CDR3 contains 15 residues. Trimming took 5 bases from V and 5 from J; bases not matched to a gene: 11. Germline CDR1 SGHTA, CDR2 FQGNSA. CDR3 sequence reads: CASSPWDRNGETQYF. The CDR3 nucleotides read TGTGCCAGCAGCCCGTGGGACAGAAATGGCGAGACCCAGTACTTC.